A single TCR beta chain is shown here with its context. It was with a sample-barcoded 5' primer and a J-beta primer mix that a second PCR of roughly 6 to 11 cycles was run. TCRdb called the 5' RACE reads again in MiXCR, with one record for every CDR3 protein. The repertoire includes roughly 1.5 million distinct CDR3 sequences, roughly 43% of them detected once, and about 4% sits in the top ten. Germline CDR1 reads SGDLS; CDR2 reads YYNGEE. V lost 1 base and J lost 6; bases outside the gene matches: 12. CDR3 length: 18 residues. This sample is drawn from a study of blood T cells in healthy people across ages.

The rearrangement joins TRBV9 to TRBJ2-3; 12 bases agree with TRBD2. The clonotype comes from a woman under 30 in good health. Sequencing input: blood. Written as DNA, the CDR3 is TGTGCCAGCAGCGTACCCTTAGGGGCTAGCGGGGGGGCGGATACGCAGTATTTT. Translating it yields CASSVPLGASGGADTQYF. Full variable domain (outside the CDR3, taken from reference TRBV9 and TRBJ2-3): DSGVTQTPKHLITATGQRVTLRCSPRSGDLSVYWYQQSLDQGLQFLIQYYNGEERAKGNILERFSAQQFPDLHSELNLSSLELGDSALYFCASSVPLGASGGADTQYFGPGTRLTVL.